A selection of T cell receptor beta chains follows, all from one sample in a study of cytomegalovirus exposure and HLA in healthy donors. Only in-frame clones appear in the TCRdb table, and some are missing; sequencing was by immunoSEQ multiplex PCR. The sample has 150,000 to 200,000 clones; 60% to 85% are singletons. The sample comprised PBMCs. These receptors were obtained from a female donor in good health and CMV-seronegative. Each CDR3 is given with its conserved first and last residue. A D gene is named only where the DNA matches it firmly. Rows give clone size only sometimes, using once, few, many, or a class for an expanded clone.

cdr3_length clone_size d_call j_call v_call cdr3_aa cdr3_nt
15 . . TRBJ1-2 TRBV18 CASSGGADGSYGYTF TGTGCCAGCTCCGGAGGGGCAGACGGTTCCTATGGCTACACCTTC
18 . . TRBJ1-4 TRBV5-6 CASSFRRSGWRTNEKLFF TGTGCCAGCAGCTTCCGCAGGTCTGGTTGGCGAACTAATGAAAAACTGTTTTTT
14 once TRBD2 TRBJ2-7 TRBV6-1 CASSASGGPYEQYF TGTGCCAGCAGTGCAAGCGGGGGCCCCTACGAGCAGTACTTC
13 once TRBD1 TRBJ1-1 TRBV5-5 CASGTALNTEAFF TGTGCCTCCGGGACAGCTTTGAACACTGAAGCTTTCTTT
15 . TRBD1 TRBJ1-2 TRBV7-8 CASSLDTGANYGYTF TGTGCCAGCAGCTTAGATACAGGGGCCAACTATGGCTACACCTTC
15 . TRBD1 TRBJ2-1 TRBV5-5 CASSLGTGSYNEQFF TGTGCCAGCAGCCTCGGGACAGGCTCCTACAATGAGCAGTTCTTC
15 . . TRBJ1-6 TRBV28 CASSFVRGSNSPLHF TGTGCCAGCAGTTTCGTGCGGGGCTCTAATTCACCCCTCCACTTT
15 . . TRBJ2-3 TRBV28 CASSSQAIPTDTQYF TGTGCCAGCAGTTCCCAGGCCATACCCACAGATACGCAGTATTTT
14 . TRBD2 TRBJ2-7 TRBV9 CASRVSSGAGEQYF TGTGCCAGCAGAGTGTCTAGCGGGGCGGGGGAGCAGTACTTC
15 . TRBD2 TRBJ2-3 TRBV11-2 CASSPSGGGADTQYF TGTGCCAGCAGCCCAAGCGGCGGGGGGGCAGATACGCAGTATTTT